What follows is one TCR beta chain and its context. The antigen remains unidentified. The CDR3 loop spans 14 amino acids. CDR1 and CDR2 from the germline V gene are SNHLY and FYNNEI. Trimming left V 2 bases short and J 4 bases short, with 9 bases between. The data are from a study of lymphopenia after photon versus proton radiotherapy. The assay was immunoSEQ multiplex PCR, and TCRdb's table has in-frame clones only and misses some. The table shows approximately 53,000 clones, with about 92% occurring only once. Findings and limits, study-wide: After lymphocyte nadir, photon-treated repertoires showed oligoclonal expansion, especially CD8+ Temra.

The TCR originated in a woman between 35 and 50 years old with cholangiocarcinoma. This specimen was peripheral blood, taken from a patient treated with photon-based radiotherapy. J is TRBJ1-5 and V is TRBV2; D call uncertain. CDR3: CASSEFAENQPQHF. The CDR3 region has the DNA TGTGCCAGCAGTGAATTCGCGGAGAATCAGCCCCAGCATTTT.